The following is a TCR beta chain sequence with its context. Per the authors' pipeline: Nucleated cell counts were estimated from reference gene primer amplification. TCRdb's copy holds only in-frame clones and misses some; the assay was immunoSEQ multiplex PCR. The DNA gave D and trimming, while V, J and clone size come from that table. The sample shows approximately 250,000 clones, roughly 88% of them seen only once. Germline-derived CDR1 and CDR2 are GTSNPN and SVGIG (reference sequence). The CDR3 has 14 amino acids. V gave up 5 bases and J gave up 3 bases, with 14 bases separating them. This sample was taken from a study of blood T cell repertoires in COVID-19. Study-level background: In each case, the material was cDNA or gDNA derived from T cells, B-cell-depleted T cells, or PBMCs.

The gene calls are TRBV30 and TRBJ2-1, with D perhaps TRBD2 (6 bases). This receptor was taken from a middle-aged man who had recovered from COVID-19. Sequenced input: peripheral blood. CDR3 DNA: TGTGCCTGGGGGGCGGGGACGAACTACAATGAGCAGTTCTTC. Protein: CAWGAGTNYNEQFF.